The 2 T cell receptor beta chains in this list originate from one sample, sequenced in a study of CD8 T cells in ankylosing spondylitis. Study-level results: Seemingly distinctive of ankylosing spondylitis blood was a TCR beta motif formed by eight highly homologous variants.

One entry per CDR3 protein, called by TCRdb with MiXCR from the 5' RACE reads. The sample lists hundreds of thousands of distinct CDR3 sequences, 12% occurring once. These receptors are not linked to any known antigen. The sample taken for sequencing was blood, either unsorted or a sorted T cell fraction (not recorded which). These receptors all stem from a male donor with ankylosing spondylitis.

The chain uses TRBV21-1 and TRBJ2-7; TRBD1, as called in the table, went unchecked against the DNA. TRBV21-1 is a pseudogene. This CDR3 is 13 amino acids long. The CDR3 DNA reads TGTGCCAGCTGCCGGGCAGGGAACTACGAGCAGTACTTC. Translating it yields CASCRAGNYEQYF.

The rearrangement joins TRBV11-2 to TRBJ1-5, with 7 nucleotides matching TRBD1. Germline values: CDR1 SGHAT, CDR2 FQNNGV. CDR3 length: 14 amino acids. The ends lost 5 bases at V and 3 bases at J; junction bases unmatched: 4. The CDR3 DNA sequence: TGTGCCAGCAGCCCCGGGACAGTCAATCAGCCCCAGCATTTT. Translating it yields CASSPGTVNQPQHF.